Listed here are 14 T cell receptor beta chains from one sample, sequenced in a study of vaccination and CD4 T cells after COVID-19. Regarding treatment: approximately 10-day PBMC culture with coronavirus spike peptide pools or control peptides (ViraFEST assay). Once obtained from cultured CD4+ T cells, the DNA was sequenced using the Oncomine TCR Beta short-read assay. Each CDR3 protein is one row after TCRdb ran MiXCR on the PCR reads. The sample carries just under 20,000 distinct CDR3 sequences, roughly 67% recorded once. No antigen has been assigned to these receptors. Sequenced: CD4+ T cells from blood, cultured in vitro. The origin of the receptors is a human donor who had recovered from COVID-19.

The chain combines TRBV11-3 with TRBJ2-2, with D possibly TRBD2 on 6 matching bases. Trimming left V 5 bases short and J 0 bases short, with 16 bases between. This CDR3 region has 17 residues. Germline assignment: CDR1 SGHNT and CDR2 YENEEA. The CDR3 DNA sequence: TGTGCCAGCAGCGGGGAGGTGGGGACGACGAACACCGGGGAGCTGTTTTTT. Protein product: CASSGEVGTTNTGELFF.

CDR3 DNA sequence: TGTGCCAGCAGTTTCGGGCAGGGGCGCAATTCACCCCTCCACTTT. Its translation is CASSFGQGRNSPLHF. The J gene is TRBJ1-6, the V gene TRBV12-3 or TRBV12-4; possibly TRBD1 for D (6 bases). Trimming cost V 3 bases and J 7 bases, with 13 bases left between them. The CDR3 length is 15 residues.

This clonotype has only a few counts. The chain employs TRBV6-2 or TRBV6-3 and TRBJ1-5; tentative D call: TRBD1 (5 bases). The germline V and J ends were trimmed by 7 bases and 5 bases, with 15 bases remaining between them. Germline-derived CDR1 and CDR2 are MNHEY and SVGEGT. CDR3 length: 14 amino acids. DNA of the CDR3: TGTGCCAGCACCCGCGCGGGGGACTATCAGCCCCAGCATTTT. This encodes CASTRAGDYQPQHF.

This chain connects TRBV24-1 to TRBJ1-1, with a tentative D call TRBD1 (6 bases). The CDR3 spans 15 residues. V lost 2 bases, J lost 3 bases, and 12 bases lay in between. Germline CDR1 is KGHDR and CDR2 is SFDVKD. The CDR3 DNA reads TGTGCCACCAGTGATTCTTCGAGGGGGGACACTGAAGCTTTCTTT. This encodes CATSDSSRGDTEAFF.

This chain joins TRBV10-3 and TRBJ2-3, with D possibly matching TRBD2 (5 bases). Germline V gene sequence: CDR1 ENHRY, CDR2 SYGVKD. Trimming shortened V by 4 bases and J by 0 bases, and 11 bases separated the two germline ends. This CDR3 region has 15 residues. The CDR3 loop is CAISGRESSTDTQYF. As DNA, the CDR3 is TGTGCCATCAGTGGACGGGAATCTAGCACAGATACGCAGTATTTT.

The chain combines TRBV15 with TRBJ1-5; no definite D call. The CDR3 totals 15 residues. The V and J ends lost 5 bases and 0 bases respectively, with 11 bases between them. CDR1 LNHNV and CDR2 YYDKDF come from the germline V gene (reference sequence). CDR3 DNA: TGTGCCACCAGCCTACCGTGGGATAGCAATCAGCCCCAGCATTTT. It is translated as CATSLPWDSNQPQHF.

As concerns this clonotype: Germline and junction disagree at one end, which may indicate a read error. The chain joins TRBV7-7 to TRBJ2-7, with D perhaps matching TRBD1 (6 bases). The CDR3 has 13 residues. CDR1 is SSHAT and CDR2 is FNYEAQ in the germline V gene (reference sequence). The DNA of the CDR3 is TGTGCTAGCAGCTTAGGCCAGGGGCAGCAGCAGTACTTC. This codes for CASSLGQGQQQYF.

This sequence joins TRBV6-1 and TRBJ1-5, with 9 bases fitting TRBD1. The ends lost 6 bases at V and 2 bases at J; junction bases unmatched: 5. CDR3 length: 15 residues. From germline, CDR1 is MNHNS and CDR2 SASEGT. CDR3 DNA sequence: TGTGCCAGCAGACTACAGGGGGCTGGCAATCAGCCCCAGCATTTT. As protein: CASRLQGAGNQPQHF.

The chain carries TRBV30 and TRBJ1-6; 7 nucleotides align to TRBD1. Germline assignment: CDR1 GTSNPN and CDR2 SVGIG (reference sequence). The CDR3 is made up of 13 amino acids. The ends lost 4 bases at V and 10 bases at J; junction bases unmatched: 7. CDR3 protein: CAWTTGLVSPLHF. The CDR3 DNA follows: TGTGCCTGGACGACAGGGTTGGTCTCACCCCTCCACTTT.

This clonotype was picked up a small number of times. The V call is TRBV7-9, the J call TRBJ1-2; tentative D call: TRBD1 (6 bases). V shed 5 bases and J shed 3 bases, with 19 bases lying between them. Germline V gene lookup returns CDR1 SEHNR and CDR2 FQNEAQ (reference sequence). The CDR3 extends over 16 amino acids. In nucleotides, the CDR3 is TGTGCCAGCAGCCCATTGTCCGCAGGGGCGGACTATGGCTACACCTTC. Translation: CASSPLSAGADYGYTF.

The chain links TRBV24-1 to TRBJ2-2; 8 bases line up with TRBD2. This CDR3 has 15 amino acids. Germline trimming cut 4 bases from V and 7 bases from J; bases unmatched to any gene: 7. Germline loops: CDR1 KGHDR, CDR2 SFDVKD. CDR3 DNA: TGTGCCACCAGTGACCCAGCGGGAGTGGACGGGGAGCTGTTTTTT. This gives the protein CATSDPAGVDGELFF.

The CDR3 nucleotides are TGTGCCAGTAGTAAAGGACAGGGGCTAGCGGGGGAGCTGTTTTTT. It yields the protein CASSKGQGLAGELFF. The rearrangement uses TRBV19 and TRBJ2-2, with TRBD1 matching over 9 bases. CDR3 length: 15 residues. Losses at the gene ends were 4 bases for V and 8 bases for J; bases not matched to a gene: 8. Germline CDR1 LNHDA, CDR2 SQIVND (reference sequence).

This clonotype was seen more than once but under ten times. This rearrangement joins TRBV6-2 or TRBV6-3 to TRBJ1-2; D not resolved. From germline, CDR1 is MNHEY and CDR2 SVGEGT. V lost 2 bases, J lost 5 bases, and 15 bases lay in between. The CDR3 consists of 15 residues. The DNA of the CDR3 is TGTGCCAGCAGTTACCTGACCATGGGCCCGTATGGCTACACCTTC. This encodes CASSYLTMGPYGYTF.

This chain links TRBV7-2 with TRBJ2-7, with D tentatively TRBD1 (6 bases). In germline, CDR1 is SGHTA, CDR2 FQGNSA. The ends were cut back, 5 bases at V and 9 bases at J, with 20 bases in the middle. CDR3 length: 14 amino acids. Here the CDR3 DNA reads TGTGCCAGCAGCAGGGGTCCGGCAGGGGCCCGGCAGTACTTC. Translating it yields CASSRGPAGARQYF.